This passage covers 21 T cell receptor beta chains from one sample sequenced in a study of blood T cell repertoires in COVID-19. The assay was immunoSEQ multiplex PCR, and TCRdb's table has in-frame clones only and misses some. Here the sample spans 60,000 to 80,000 clones, almost 85% being singletons. The sequencing input was peripheral blood. Receptors were obtained from a man aged 50 or older with acute or convalescent COVID-19.

This chain connects TRBV4-2 to TRBJ2-1; a weak D match, TRBD1 (6 bases). Trimming removed 0 bases at V and 3 bases at J, with 15 bases between. This CDR3 contains 17 residues. Germline V gene sequence: CDR1 LGHNA, CDR2 YNFKEQ. CDR3 loop: CASSQDLGASHYNEQFF. For the CDR3, the DNA is TGTGCCAGCAGCCAAGATCTGGGGGCGAGTCACTACAATGAGCAGTTCTTC.

This rearrangement joins TRBV11-2 to TRBJ2-3; D is possibly TRBD1 (6 bases). The V gene's germline CDR1 is SGHAT and CDR2 FQNNGV. Trimming took 6 bases from V and 4 from J, leaving 11 bases between them. This CDR3 contains 13 residues. CDR3 nucleotides: TGTGCCAGCAGTTCACAGGGTTCAGATACGCAGTATTTT. This encodes CASSSQGSDTQYF. The full variable domain, its missing parts supplied by reference TRBV11-2 and TRBJ2-3, is EAGVAQSPRYKIIEKRQSVAFWCNPISGHATLYWYQQILGQGPKLLIQFQNNGVVDDSQLPKDRFSAERLKGVDSTLKIQPAKLEDSAVYLCASSSQGSDTQYFGPGTRLTVL.

The chain links TRBV19 to TRBJ1-2, with D possibly TRBD1 on 6 matching bases. V was shortened by 6 bases and J by 8 bases, with 22 bases between the two germline ends. The CDR3 is made up of 15 amino acids. Germline V gene lookup returns CDR1 LNHDA and CDR2 SQIVND (reference sequence). In DNA form, the CDR3 reads TGTGCCAGTAGGGACGGCGTTGGGGGCGCATCGGGCTACACCTTC. As protein: CASRDGVGGASGYTF.

V and J are TRBV5-1 and TRBJ2-5, with 13 bases fitting TRBD2. V lost 5 bases and J lost 5; bases outside the gene matches: 9. The CDR3 has 16 amino acids. CDR1 and CDR2 (germline): SGHRS, YFSETQ. This CDR3 is CASRAGTSGVGETQYF. The CDR3 DNA reads TGCGCCAGCAGAGCCGGGACTAGCGGGGTAGGCGAGACCCAGTACTTC. Using reference TRBV5-1 and TRBJ2-5 for the parts outside the CDR3, the full variable domain is KAGVTQTPRYLIKTRGQQVTLSCSPISGHRSVSWYQQTPGQGLQFLFEYFSETQRNKGNFPGRFSGRQFSNSRSEMNVSTLELGDSALYLCASRAGTSGVGETQYFGPGTRLLVL.

The chain has TRBV5-5 and TRBJ2-4, with 7 bases aligning to TRBD1. The CDR3 totals 11 residues. Germline lookup yields CDR1 SGHKS and CDR2 YYEKEE (reference sequence). Unmatched junction bases numbered 0, after V lost 5 bases and J lost 7 bases. This CDR3 reads CASRQGNIQYF. CDR3 nucleotides: TGTGCCAGCAGACAGGGGAACATTCAGTACTTC.

This clone was seen just once. The chain recombines TRBV2 with TRBJ2-5, with 8 bases fitting TRBD1. Germline values: CDR1 SNHLY, CDR2 FYNNEI. The length of the CDR3 is 14 residues. J gave up 4 bases and V 7 bases, and 8 bases lay outside the gene matches. The CDR3, as DNA: TGTGCCAGCACTCTGGACAGGGAAGGAGAGACCCAGTACTTC. Protein product: CASTLDREGETQYF.

V gene TRBV4-1 combines with J gene TRBJ1-4; D is ambiguous. Deletions cut 2 bases from V and 4 bases from J, with 11 bases between. This CDR3 has 15 residues. In germline, CDR1 is MGHRA, CDR2 YSYEKL. The chain's CDR3 is CASSQRQVFNEKLFF. The DNA of the CDR3 is TGCGCCAGCAGCCAAAGACAAGTGTTTAATGAAAAACTGTTTTTT.

CDR3 residues: CASSLSAGTNTDTQYF. CDR3 coding DNA: TGTGCCAGCAGTTTAAGCGCCGGGACTAACACAGATACGCAGTATTTT. The chain is built from TRBV28 and TRBJ2-3, with TRBD2 matching 7 bases. The germline V gene has CDR1 MDHEN and CDR2 SYDVKM. The trim removed 2 bases at V and 2 bases at J, leaving 7 bases unmatched. The length of the CDR3 is 16 residues.

The chain carries TRBV5-4 and TRBJ1-1; no reliable D call. V lost 0 bases and J 6 bases, leaving 9 bases between the germline ends. The germline gives CDR1 SGHNT, CDR2 YYREEE (reference sequence). The length of the CDR3 is 13 residues. CDR3 in amino acids: CASSLALTAEAFF. In DNA form, the CDR3 reads TGTGCCAGCAGCTTGGCCTTGACTGCTGAAGCTTTCTTT.

This chain joins TRBV19 and TRBJ1-2, with 12 positions matching TRBD1. CDR3 length equals 14 residues. CDR1 is LNHDA and CDR2 is SQIVND in the germline V gene (reference sequence). The trim removed 6 bases at V and 5 bases at J, leaving 4 bases unmatched. The CDR3 sequence: CASRRGQGAYGYTF. The CDR3 DNA follows: TGTGCCAGTAGAAGGGGACAGGGGGCTTATGGCTACACCTTC.

The genes are TRBV30 and TRBJ1-3; 10 bases are shared with TRBD1. V was clipped by 5 bases and J by 7 bases; unmatched bases: 23. From germline, CDR1 is GTSNPN and CDR2 SVGIG (reference sequence). This CDR3 spans 19 amino acids. The CDR3 DNA is TGTGCCTGGTCATTTCCGGGACAGGGGTCCCTTGGGCTGGTGAACACCATATATTTT. This translates into CAWSFPGQGSLGLVNTIYF.

The V and J genes are TRBV7-8 and TRBJ2-3; no definite D call. Trimming left V 2 bases short and J 0 bases short, with 12 bases between. This CDR3 is built from 16 residues. From germline, CDR1 is SGHVS and CDR2 FQNEAQ. The CDR3 region has the DNA TGTGCCAGCAGCTTATTAGGAGTAACTAGCACAGATACGCAGTATTTT. It yields the protein CASSLLGVTSTDTQYF.

The chain couples TRBV7-8 to TRBJ2-7; possibly TRBD2 for D (5 bases). Trimming took 5 bases from V and 8 from J, leaving 13 bases between them. This CDR3 has 12 amino acids. Germline assignment: CDR1 SGHVS and CDR2 FQNEAQ. CDR3 in amino acids: CASSPDGVQQYF. In DNA form, the CDR3 reads TGTGCCAGCAGCCCCGACGGGGTGCAGCAGTACTTC.

Only one count was recorded for this clone. This chain connects TRBV15 to TRBJ1-5; D call uncertain. This CDR3 region has 14 residues. The germline V and J ends were trimmed by 6 bases and 0 bases, with 9 bases remaining between them. Germline-derived CDR1 and CDR2 are LNHNV and YYDKDF (reference sequence). The CDR3 DNA reads as TGTGCCACCAGAAGCGCGTATAGCAATCAGCCCCAGCATTTT. Its protein product is CATRSAYSNQPQHF.

The J gene is TRBJ2-5, the V gene TRBV7-9, with 11 bases identical to TRBD1. Germline CDR1 and CDR2: SEHNR and FQNEAQ (reference sequence). Trimming cost V 5 bases and J 0 bases; bases outside gene matches: 2. There are 15 residues in the CDR3. DNA of the CDR3: TGTGCCAGCAGCCTGGGACAGGGGGACCAAGAGACCCAGTACTTC. Translation: CASSLGQGDQETQYF.

This clone was detected only a few times. The V gene is TRBV5-1, the J gene TRBJ1-1; 7 bases agree with TRBD1. V shed 0 bases and J 3 bases; nucleotides not matched to a gene: 14. This CDR3 comprises 18 residues. Germline CDR1 reads SGHRS; CDR2 reads YFSETQ. The CDR3 DNA sequence: TGCGCCAGCAGCTTGGGGACTCTAGGGGGCGCCCCGGACACTGAAGCTTTCTTT. It encodes CASSLGTLGGAPDTEAFF.

The chain employs TRBV7-9 and TRBJ2-3, with a weak D call TRBD2 (5 bases). The CDR3 is 17 residues long. Trimming took 1 base from V and 2 from J, leaving 16 bases between them. CDR1 and CDR2 from the germline V gene are SEHNR and FQNEAQ (reference sequence). In nucleotides, the CDR3 is TGTGCCAGCAGCTTAGACGGGGAAGGTGCGTTCACAGATACGCAGTATTTT. The encoded protein is CASSLDGEGAFTDTQYF.

The chain carries TRBV18 and TRBJ1-2; the D gene is possibly TRBD1 (6 bases). The CDR3 totals 11 residues. V gave up 5 bases and J gave up 8 bases, with 9 bases separating them. Germline V CDR1 and CDR2: KGHSH, LQKENI. The CDR3 region is CASSTGTGYTF. CDR3 sequence (DNA): TGTGCCAGCTCAACAGGGACGGGCTACACCTTC.

The rearrangement joins TRBV3-1 (or the pseudogene TRBV3-2) to TRBJ1-4; TRBD1 is a possible D gene (5 bases). The CDR3 covers 14 residues. Germline V gene sequence: CDR1 LGHDT, CDR2 YNNKEL (reference sequence). V was shortened by 3 bases and J by 3 bases, with 8 bases between the two germline ends. DNA of the CDR3: TGTGCCAGCAGCCAGACAGTGGCTAATGAAAAACTGTTTTTT. This sequence encodes CASSQTVANEKLFF.

V gene TRBV27 combines with J gene TRBJ2-3; D unclear. V shed 1 base and J shed 5 bases, with 10 bases lying between them. CDR1 is MNHEY and CDR2 is SMNVEV in the germline V gene (reference sequence). This CDR3 has 14 residues. DNA of the CDR3: TGTGCCAGCAGTTTATTAGCCACCAGAGATACGCAGTATTTT. It codes for CASSLLATRDTQYF.

This CDR3 reads CASSLILNIQYF. CDR3 coding DNA: TGTGCCAGCAGCTTAATACTGAACATTCAGTACTTC. V is TRBV7-3 and J is TRBJ2-4, with D unresolved. Trimming pared 1 base from V and 7 bases from J, leaving 5 bases between. This CDR3 has 12 residues. CDR1 SGHTA and CDR2 FQGTGA come from the germline V gene.